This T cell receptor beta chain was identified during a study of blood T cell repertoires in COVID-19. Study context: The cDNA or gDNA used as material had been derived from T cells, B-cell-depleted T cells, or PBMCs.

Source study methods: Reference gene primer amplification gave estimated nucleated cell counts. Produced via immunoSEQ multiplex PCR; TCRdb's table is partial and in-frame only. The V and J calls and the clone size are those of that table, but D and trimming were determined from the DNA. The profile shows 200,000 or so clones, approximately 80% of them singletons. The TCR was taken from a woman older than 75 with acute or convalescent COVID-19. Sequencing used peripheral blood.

CDR3 loop: CASSFRTGLSYEQYF. The CDR3 DNA sequence: TGTGCCAGCAGTTTCAGAACAGGCCTTTCCTACGAGCAGTACTTC. The chain recombines TRBV27 with TRBJ2-7, with D perhaps matching TRBD1 (5 bases). Germline CDR1 MNHEY, CDR2 SMNVEV (reference sequence). The V gene lost 3 bases and the J gene lost 1 base, with 13 bases spanning the gap. The CDR3 loop spans 15 amino acids.